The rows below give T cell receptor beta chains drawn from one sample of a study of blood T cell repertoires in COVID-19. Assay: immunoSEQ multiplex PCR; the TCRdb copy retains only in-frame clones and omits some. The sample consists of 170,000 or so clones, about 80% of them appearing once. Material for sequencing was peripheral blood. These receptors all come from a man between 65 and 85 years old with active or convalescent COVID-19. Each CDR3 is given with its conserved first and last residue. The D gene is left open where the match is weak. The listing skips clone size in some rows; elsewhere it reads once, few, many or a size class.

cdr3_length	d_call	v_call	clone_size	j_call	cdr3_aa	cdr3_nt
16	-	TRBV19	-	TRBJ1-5	CASSIRDSNSNQPQHF	TGTGCCAGTAGTATACGAGACAGCAATAGCAATCAGCCCCAGCATTTT
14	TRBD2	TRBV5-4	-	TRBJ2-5	CASSLVGSGGLQYF	TGTGCCAGCAGCTTGGTTGGTAGCGGGGGCCTCCAGTACTTC
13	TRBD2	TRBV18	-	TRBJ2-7	CASSPTSDYEQYF	TGTGCCAGCTCACCGACTAGCGACTACGAGCAGTACTTC
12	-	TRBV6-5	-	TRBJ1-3	CASRRSGNTIYF	TGTGCCAGCAGGAGGTCGGGAAACACCATATATTTT
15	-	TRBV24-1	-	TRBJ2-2	CATSPGTTNTGELFF	TGTGCCACCTCCCCCGGGACAACGAACACCGGGGAGCTGTTTTTT
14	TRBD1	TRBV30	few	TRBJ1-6	CAWDRQGDNSPLHF	TGTGCCTGGGATAGACAGGGAGATAATTCACCCCTCCACTTT
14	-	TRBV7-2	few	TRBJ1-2	CASSLVGDLHGYTF	TGTGCCAGCAGCTTAGTCGGGGATTTACATGGCTACACCTTC
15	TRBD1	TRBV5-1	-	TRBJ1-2	CASSLGVGQGYGYTF	TGCGCCAGCAGCTTGGGAGTCGGACAGGGGTATGGCTACACCTTC
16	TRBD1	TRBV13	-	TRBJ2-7	CASSLGRDRGSYEQYF	TGTGCCAGCAGCTTAGGCCGGGACAGGGGTTCCTACGAGCAGTACTTC
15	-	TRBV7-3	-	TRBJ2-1	CASSPGLLTYNEQFF	TGTGCCAGCAGCCCGGGACTCCTCACCTACAATGAGCAGTTCTTC
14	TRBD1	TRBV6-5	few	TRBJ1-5	CASETGGAGQPQHF	TGTGCCTCCGAGACAGGGGGCGCCGGTCAGCCCCAGCATTTT
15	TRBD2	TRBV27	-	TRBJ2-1	CASSLSLAGMNEQFF	TGTGCCAGCAGTTTATCCCTAGCGGGAATGAATGAGCAGTTCTTC
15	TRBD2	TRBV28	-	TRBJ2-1	CASSLSLAGVIEQFF	TGTGCCAGCAGTTTGTCCCTAGCGGGAGTAATTGAGCAGTTCTTC
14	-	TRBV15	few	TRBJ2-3	CATQEGGDTDTQYF	TGTGCCACCCAAGAGGGCGGGGACACAGATACGCAGTATTTT
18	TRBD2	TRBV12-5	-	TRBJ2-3	CASGLVYGSGGSEDTQYF	TGTGCTAGTGGTTTGGTATATGGTAGCGGGGGGTCCGAAGATACGCAGTATTTT
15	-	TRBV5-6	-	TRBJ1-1	CASSLLGQSRTEAFF	TGTGCCAGCAGCTTGTTGGGCCAGTCGCGCACTGAAGCTTTCTTT
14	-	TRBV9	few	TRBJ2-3	CASSLRDSGLKQYF	TGTGCCAGCAGCCTAAGGGACTCGGGGTTGAAGCAGTATTTT
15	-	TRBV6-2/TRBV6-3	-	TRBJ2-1	CASSQHSSRVNEQFF	TGTGCCAGCAGTCAACACAGTTCAAGAGTGAATGAGCAGTTCTTC
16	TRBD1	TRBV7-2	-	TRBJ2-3	CASSFNPGQGTDTQYF	TGTGCCAGCAGCTTTAATCCGGGACAGGGAACAGATACGCAGTATTTT
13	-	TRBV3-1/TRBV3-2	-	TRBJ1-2	CASSQGQSYGYTF	TGTGCCAGCAGCCAAGGACAGTCCTATGGCTACACCTTC
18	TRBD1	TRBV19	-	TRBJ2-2	CASSPWDRGGSAIGELFF	TGTGCCAGTAGTCCTTGGGACAGGGGAGGGTCTGCTATCGGGGAGCTGTTTTTT
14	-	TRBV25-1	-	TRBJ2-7	CASSESSFSYEQYF	TGTGCCAGCAGTGAATCGAGCTTCTCCTACGAGCAGTACTTC
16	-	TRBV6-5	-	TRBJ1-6	CASSYSPTLLGGPLHF	TGTGCCAGCAGTTACTCGCCGACACTCCTGGGGGGACCCCTCCACTTT
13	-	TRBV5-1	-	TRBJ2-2	CASSGTGTGELFF	TGCGCCAGCAGCGGAACAGGGACGGGGGAGCTGTTTTTT
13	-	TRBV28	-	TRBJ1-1	CASSSPGDTEAFF	TGTGCCAGCAGTTCCCCAGGGGACACTGAAGCTTTCTTT
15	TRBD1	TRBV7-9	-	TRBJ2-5	CASSLIGQAIETQYF	TGTGCCAGCAGCTTAATCGGACAGGCGATTGAGACCCAGTACTTC
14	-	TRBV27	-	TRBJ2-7	CASSYRTGGYEQYF	TGTGCCAGCAGTTACCGAACAGGTGGCTACGAGCAGTACTTC
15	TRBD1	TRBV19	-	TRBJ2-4	CASKDPGQTKNIQYF	TGTGCCAGTAAGGATCCGGGACAGACCAAAAACATTCAGTACTTC
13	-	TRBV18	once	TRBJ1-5	CASSPEVNQPQHF	TGTGCCAGCTCACCAGAGGTAAATCAGCCCCAGCATTTT
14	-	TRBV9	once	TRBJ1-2	CASRGGVPVYGYTF	TGTGCCAGCAGGGGGGGGGTCCCCGTCTATGGCTACACCTTC
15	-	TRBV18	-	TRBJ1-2	CASSPRVDNADGYTF	TGTGCCAGCTCACCACGGGTTGATAACGCGGATGGCTACACCTTC
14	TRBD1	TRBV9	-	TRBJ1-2	CASSVGRGLGGYTF	TGTGCCAGCAGCGTAGGGAGGGGGCTTGGTGGCTACACCTTC
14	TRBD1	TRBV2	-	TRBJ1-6	CASRATGENSPLHF	TGTGCCAGCAGGGCGACAGGGGAGAATTCACCCCTCCACTTT
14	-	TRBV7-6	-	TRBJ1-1	CASSPRSSDTEAFF	TGTGCCAGCAGCCCCCGTTCTTCGGACACTGAAGCTTTCTTT
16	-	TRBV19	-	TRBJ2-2	CASSILSGRASGELFF	TGTGCCAGTAGTATCCTAAGTGGCAGGGCCTCGGGGGAGCTGTTTTTT
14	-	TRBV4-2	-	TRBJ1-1	CASSQEFVNTEAFF	TGTGCCAGCAGCCAAGAATTCGTGAACACTGAAGCTTTCTTT
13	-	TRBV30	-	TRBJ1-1	CAWSGAGGAEAFF	TGTGCCTGGAGTGGGGCGGGGGGAGCTGAAGCTTTCTTT
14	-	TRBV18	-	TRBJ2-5	CASSPGFQGETQYF	TGTGCCAGCTCACCGGGGTTTCAGGGGGAGACCCAGTACTTC
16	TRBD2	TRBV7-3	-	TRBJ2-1	CASSMGLAGLNNEQFF	TGTGCCAGCAGCATGGGACTAGCGGGCTTAAACAATGAGCAGTTCTTC
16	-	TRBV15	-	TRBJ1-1	CATSRDQRAPGAEAFF	TGTGCCACCAGCAGAGATCAGAGGGCCCCTGGGGCTGAAGCTTTCTTT
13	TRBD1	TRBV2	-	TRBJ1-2	CARAGDSLIGYTF	TGTGCCAGGGCCGGGGACAGTCTAATAGGCTACACCTTC
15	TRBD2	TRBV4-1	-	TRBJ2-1	CASSVGVGEGQEQFF	TGCGCCAGCAGCGTCGGGGTCGGGGAGGGCCAGGAGCAGTTCTTC
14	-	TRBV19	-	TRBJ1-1	CASSIGRFYTEAFF	TGTGCCAGTAGTATCGGGAGGTTCTACACTGAAGCTTTCTTT
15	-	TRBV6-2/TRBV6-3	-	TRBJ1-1	CASSPGGGMYTEAFF	TGTGCCAGCAGTCCGGGTGGGGGCATGTACACTGAAGCTTTCTTT
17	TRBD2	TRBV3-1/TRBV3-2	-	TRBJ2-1	CASRQTGLAEAYNEQFF	TGTGCCAGCAGACAAACCGGACTAGCGGAGGCCTACAATGAGCAGTTCTTC
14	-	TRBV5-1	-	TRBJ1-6	CASSLSGSNSPLHF	TGCGCCAGCAGCCTGTCAGGAAGTAATTCACCCCTCCACTTT
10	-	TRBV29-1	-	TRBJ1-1	CSVGTAEAFF	TGCAGCGTTGGGACAGCTGAAGCTTTCTTT
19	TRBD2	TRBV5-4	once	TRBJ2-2	CASSFGAGLAGPNTGELFF	TGTGCCAGCAGCTTTGGGGCGGGACTAGCGGGGCCCAACACCGGGGAGCTGTTTTTT
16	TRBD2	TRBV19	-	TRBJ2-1	CASSPYGLAGNNEQFF	TGTGCCAGTAGTCCATACGGACTAGCGGGGAACAATGAGCAGTTCTTC
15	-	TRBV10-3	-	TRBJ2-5	CAISGDSSNQETQYF	TGTGCCATCAGTGGAGACAGCTCAAACCAAGAGACCCAGTACTTC
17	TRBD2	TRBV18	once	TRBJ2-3	CASSLGLAGRGADTQYF	TGTGCCAGCTCACTGGGACTAGCGGGTCGAGGGGCAGATACGCAGTATTTT